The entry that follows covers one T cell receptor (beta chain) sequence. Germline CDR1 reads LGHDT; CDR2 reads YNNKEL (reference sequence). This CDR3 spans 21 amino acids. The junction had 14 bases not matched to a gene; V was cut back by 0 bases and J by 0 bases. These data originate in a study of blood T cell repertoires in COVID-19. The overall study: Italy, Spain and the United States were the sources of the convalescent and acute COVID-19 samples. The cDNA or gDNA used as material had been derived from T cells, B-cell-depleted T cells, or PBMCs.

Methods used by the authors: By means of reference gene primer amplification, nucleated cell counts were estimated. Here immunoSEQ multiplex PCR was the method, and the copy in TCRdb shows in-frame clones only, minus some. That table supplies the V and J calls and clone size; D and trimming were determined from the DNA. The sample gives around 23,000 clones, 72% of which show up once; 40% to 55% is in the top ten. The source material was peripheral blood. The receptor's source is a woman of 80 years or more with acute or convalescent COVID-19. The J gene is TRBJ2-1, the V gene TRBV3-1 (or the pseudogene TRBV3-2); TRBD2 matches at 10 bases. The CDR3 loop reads CASSQENWASGGPSSYNEQFF. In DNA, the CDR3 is TGTGCCAGCAGCCAAGAAAATTGGGCTAGCGGGGGCCCGAGCTCCTACAATGAGCAGTTCTTC.